This TCR beta chain was sequenced in a study of blood T cells in healthy people across ages. A second about 7 to 12 cycle PCR used barcoded and J-beta primers. A minimum of 2.5 million CDR3-containing paired-end reads was obtained for each sample. TCRdb ran MiXCR on the 5' RACE reads and lists one entry per CDR3 protein. In the table there are fewer than 2,000,000 distinct CDR3 sequences, approximately 40% of which are singletons. Only a few counts were recorded for this clonotype. The antigen is undetermined. At one boundary the junction diverges from the germline segment, which might be a read error. Isolation per sample recovered at least 7 million PBMCs. Study-level points and caveats: The study found more naive CD4+ cells and higher diversity in long-lived than aged donors. The authors considered diversity estimates from one million T cells to be underestimates.

In germline, CDR1 is SEHNR, CDR2 FQNEAQ (reference sequence). This CDR3 is 12 amino acids long. Sequencing used blood. The rearrangement joins TRBV7-9 to TRBJ2-7; maybe TRBD1 (6 bases). This clonotype originated in a human donor in good health. CDR3 in DNA: TGTGCCGGCAGCTTAGGGGGAGACGAGCAGTACTTC. Translation gives CAGSLGGDEQYF.